The 12 T cell receptor beta chains below come from one sample, sequenced in a study of CD8 T cells in Susac syndrome. Roughly 0.45 to 1 ug RNA was reverse transcribed with random hexamers. MiXCR, run by TCRdb on the immunoSEQ multiplex PCR reads, gives a single entry per CDR3 protein. The table lists about 130,000 distinct CDR3 sequences, roughly 94% of them singletons. The specimen was CD8+ T cells from PBMCs. These receptors all come from a human donor with Susac syndrome.

The rearrangement uses TRBV19 and TRBJ2-3; D is uncertain. CDR3 length equals 15 residues. Trimming cost V 5 bases and J 1 base, with 13 bases left between them. The germline V gene has CDR1 LNHDA and CDR2 SQIVND (reference sequence). The CDR3 loop is CASSAFVQGTDTQYF. In DNA form, the CDR3 reads TGTGCCAGTAGTGCTTTTGTTCAGGGCACAGATACGCAGTATTTT.

J is TRBJ2-7 and V is TRBV7-9, with D tentatively TRBD2 (5 bases). V was pared by 4 bases and J by 3 bases, with 10 bases between. The length of the CDR3 is 13 residues. Germline loops: CDR1 SEHNR, CDR2 FQNEAQ (reference sequence). The CDR3 DNA reads as TGTGCCAGCAGCTCCTTTAGCGACTACGAGCAGTACTTC. Protein: CASSSFSDYEQYF. Filled out from reference TRBV7-9 and TRBJ2-7, the complete variable domain reads DTGVSQNPRHKITKRGQNVTFRCDPISEHNRLYWYRQTLGQGPEFLTYFQNEAQLEKSRLLSDRFSAERPKGSFSTLEIQRTEQGDSAMYLCASSSFSDYEQYFGPGTRLTVT.

V is TRBV20-1 and J is TRBJ2-7; D not certain. Germline V gives CDR1 DFQATT, CDR2 SNEGSKA (reference sequence). Trimming removed 2 bases at V and 0 bases at J, with 14 bases between. This CDR3 has 15 residues. The CDR3 loop reads CSARSLTISSYEQYF. The CDR3 region has the DNA TGCAGTGCTAGAAGCCTTACTATCTCCTCCTACGAGCAGTACTTC.

The V and J genes are TRBV6-1 and TRBJ2-1; no reliable D call. The CDR3 contains 11 residues. V dropped 3 bases and J dropped 10 bases, with 7 bases sitting between them. Germline CDR1 is MNHNS and CDR2 is SASEGT. The CDR3: CASSDWAEQFF. The CDR3 coding sequence is TGTGCCAGCAGTGACTGGGCCGAGCAGTTCTTC.

The chain joins TRBV9 to TRBJ2-4; D remains unclear. The CDR3 contains 12 residues. Germline V gene lookup returns CDR1 SGDLS and CDR2 YYNGEE. V was clipped by 0 bases and J by 6 bases, with 4 bases between them. CDR3 DNA sequence: TGTGCCAGCAGCGTAGACTTAAACATTCAGTACTTC. Encoded protein: CASSVDLNIQYF.

The V and J genes are TRBV6-6 and TRBJ2-1, with 8 bases that match TRBD2. V was pared by 4 bases and J by 2 bases, with 4 bases of the junction left unmatched. CDR3 length: 15 amino acids. Per the germline V gene, CDR1 is MNHNY and CDR2 is SVGAGI (reference sequence). The CDR3 nucleotides read TGTGCCAGCAGTTTAGCGGGACTCCCCTACAATGAGCAGTTCTTC. Its translation: CASSLAGLPYNEQFF.

This clonotype was seen a single time. This chain's CDR3 is CASSPDRERRPQHF. The CDR3 region has the DNA TGTGCCAGCAGTCCGGACAGGGAAAGACGGCCCCAGCATTTT. This sequence joins TRBV28 and TRBJ1-5; TRBD1 matches 8 bases. Germline CDR1 is MDHEN and CDR2 is SYDVKM. The CDR3 is 14 amino acids. Losses at the gene ends were 5 bases for V and 9 bases for J; bases not matched to a gene: 9.

This sequence joins TRBV7-3 and TRBJ2-3; D is possibly TRBD1 or TRBD2 (5 bases each). The CDR3 runs 14 residues. Germline V gene data show CDR1 as SGHTA and CDR2 as FQGTGA. V shed 0 bases and J shed 5 bases, with 9 bases lying between them. This chain's CDR3 is CASSLTGAKDTQYF. DNA of the CDR3: TGTGCCAGCAGCTTAACCGGGGCCAAAGATACGCAGTATTTT.

The J gene is TRBJ2-1, the V gene TRBV3-1; the D gene could be TRBD1 or TRBD2 (5 bases each). Germline lookup yields CDR1 LGHDT and CDR2 YNNKEL (reference sequence). With 0 bases removed from V and 14 bases from J, the gap between germline ends came to 20 bases. CDR3 length: 15 amino acids. CDR3 DNA sequence: TGTGCCAGCAGCCAAGAAGCCCGGGACCACCCCAGGAAGTTCTTC. This codes for CASSQEARDHPRKFF.

The gene calls are TRBV7-9 and TRBJ2-2; 12 positions agree with TRBD2. The CDR3 has 16 residues. Germline trimming cut 5 bases from V and 4 bases from J; bases unmatched to any gene: 5. The V gene's germline CDR1 is SEHNR and CDR2 FQNEAQ (reference sequence). In nucleotides, the CDR3 is TGTGCCAGCAGCGCCGGACTAGCGGGGCGCACCGGGGAGCTGTTTTTT. Its translation is CASSAGLAGRTGELFF.

This chain connects TRBV4-1 to TRBJ2-7; 9 bases are a match to TRBD1. The CDR3 consists of 15 residues. Germline CDR1 MGHRA, CDR2 YSYEKL. With V trimmed by 4 bases and J by 1 base, 5 bases remained unmatched. The CDR3 sequence is CASSPTGGKSYEQYF. CDR3 nucleotides: TGCGCCAGCAGCCCAACAGGGGGCAAATCCTACGAGCAGTACTTC.

V gene TRBV28 combines with J gene TRBJ2-3; 8 bases fit TRBD1. CDR3 size: 13 residues. Trimming at V came to 6 bases and at J to 9 bases, leaving 8 bases not matched to a gene. Germline V lookup: CDR1 MDHEN, CDR2 SYDVKM. The CDR3 DNA reads as TGTGCCAGCAGCCCCGACAGGGGAGTGACGCAGTATTTT. The encoded protein is CASSPDRGVTQYF.